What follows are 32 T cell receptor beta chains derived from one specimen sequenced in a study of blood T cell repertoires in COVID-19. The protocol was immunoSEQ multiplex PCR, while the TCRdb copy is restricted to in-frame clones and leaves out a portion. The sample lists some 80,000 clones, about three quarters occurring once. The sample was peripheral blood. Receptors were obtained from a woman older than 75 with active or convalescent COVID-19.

The CDR3 bases are TGCGCCAGCAGCGCGAGACAGGGAGAAGGCTACACCTTC. Translation gives CASSARQGEGYTF. This chain links TRBV5-1 with TRBJ1-2, with 7 nucleotides matching TRBD1. This CDR3 comprises 13 residues. Losses at the gene ends were 4 bases for V and 8 bases for J; bases not matched to a gene: 8. Germline V lookup: CDR1 SGHRS, CDR2 YFSETQ.

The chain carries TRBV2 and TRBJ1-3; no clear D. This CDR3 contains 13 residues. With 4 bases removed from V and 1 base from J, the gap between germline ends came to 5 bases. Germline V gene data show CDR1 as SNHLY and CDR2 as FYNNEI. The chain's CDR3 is CASSADSGNTIYF. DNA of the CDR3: TGTGCCAGCAGTGCAGATTCTGGAAACACCATATATTTT.

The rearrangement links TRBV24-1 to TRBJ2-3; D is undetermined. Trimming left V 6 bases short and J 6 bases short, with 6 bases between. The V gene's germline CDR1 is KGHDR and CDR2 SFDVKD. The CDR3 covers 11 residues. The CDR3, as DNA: TGTGCCACCAGTTTACTGGATACGCAGTATTTT. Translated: CATSLLDTQYF.

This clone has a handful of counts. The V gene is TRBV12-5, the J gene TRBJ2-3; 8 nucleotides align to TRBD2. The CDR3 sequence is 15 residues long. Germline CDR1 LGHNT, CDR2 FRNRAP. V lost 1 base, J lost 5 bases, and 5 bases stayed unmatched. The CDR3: CASGLGWRGVDTQYF. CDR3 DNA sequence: TGTGCTAGTGGTTTGGGTTGGCGGGGGGTAGATACGCAGTATTTT.

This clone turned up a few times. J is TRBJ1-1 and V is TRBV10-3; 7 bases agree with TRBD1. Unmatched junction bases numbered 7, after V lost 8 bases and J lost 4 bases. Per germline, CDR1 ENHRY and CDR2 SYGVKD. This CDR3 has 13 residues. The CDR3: CAISGRGVTEAFF. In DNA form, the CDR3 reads TGTGCCATCTCCGGCAGGGGGGTCACTGAAGCTTTCTTT.

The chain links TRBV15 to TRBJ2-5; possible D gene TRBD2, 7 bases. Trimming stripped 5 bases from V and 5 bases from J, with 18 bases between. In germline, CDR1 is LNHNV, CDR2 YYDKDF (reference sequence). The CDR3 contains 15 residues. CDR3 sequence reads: CATSAWGGAGETQYF. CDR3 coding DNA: TGTGCCACCAGCGCGTGGGGGGGGGCAGGTGAGACCCAGTACTTC.

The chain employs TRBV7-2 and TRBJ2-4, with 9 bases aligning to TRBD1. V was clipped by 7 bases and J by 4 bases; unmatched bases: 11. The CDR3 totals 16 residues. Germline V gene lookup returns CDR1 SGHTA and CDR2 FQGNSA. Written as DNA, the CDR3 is TGTGCCAGCACCGAAATAACGGGACAGGGAAAAAACATTCAGTACTTC. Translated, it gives CASTEITGQGKNIQYF. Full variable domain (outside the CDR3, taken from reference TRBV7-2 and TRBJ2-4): GAGVSQSPSNKVTEKGKDVELRCDPISGHTALYWYRQSLGQGLEFLIYFQGNSAPDKSGLPSDRFSAERTGGSVSTLTIQRTQQEDSAVYLCASTEITGQGKNIQYFGAGTRLSVL.

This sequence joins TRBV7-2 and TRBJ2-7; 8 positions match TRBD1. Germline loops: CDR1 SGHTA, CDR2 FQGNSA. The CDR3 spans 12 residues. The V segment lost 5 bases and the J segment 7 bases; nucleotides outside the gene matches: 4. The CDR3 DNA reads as TGTGCCAGCAGCCAGGGGGCGCGTGAGCAGTACTTC. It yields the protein CASSQGAREQYF. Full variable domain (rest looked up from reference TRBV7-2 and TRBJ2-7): GAGVSQSPSNKVTEKGKDVELRCDPISGHTALYWYRQSLGQGLEFLIYFQGNSAPDKSGLPSDRFSAERTGGSVSTLTIQRTQQEDSAVYLCASSQGAREQYFGPGTRLTVT.

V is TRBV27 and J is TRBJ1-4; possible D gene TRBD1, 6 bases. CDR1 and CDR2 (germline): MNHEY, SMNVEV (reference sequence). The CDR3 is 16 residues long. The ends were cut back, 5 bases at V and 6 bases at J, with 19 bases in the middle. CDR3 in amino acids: CASSPYQQGSHEKLFF. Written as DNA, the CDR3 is TGTGCCAGCAGTCCCTATCAGCAGGGGTCGCATGAAAAACTGTTTTTT.

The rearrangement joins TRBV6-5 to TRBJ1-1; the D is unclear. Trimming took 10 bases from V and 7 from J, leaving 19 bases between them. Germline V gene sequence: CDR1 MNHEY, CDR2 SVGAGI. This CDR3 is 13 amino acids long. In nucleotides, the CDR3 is TGTGCCACAGGATTCCTTTCCGGGGTTGAAGCTTTCTTT. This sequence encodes CATGFLSGVEAFF.

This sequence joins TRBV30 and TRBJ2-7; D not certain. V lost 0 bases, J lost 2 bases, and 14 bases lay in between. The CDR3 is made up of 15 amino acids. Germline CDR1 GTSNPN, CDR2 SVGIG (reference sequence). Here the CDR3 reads CAWSVLNSLTYEQYF. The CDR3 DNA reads TGTGCCTGGAGTGTATTAAACAGCCTAACCTACGAGCAGTACTTC.

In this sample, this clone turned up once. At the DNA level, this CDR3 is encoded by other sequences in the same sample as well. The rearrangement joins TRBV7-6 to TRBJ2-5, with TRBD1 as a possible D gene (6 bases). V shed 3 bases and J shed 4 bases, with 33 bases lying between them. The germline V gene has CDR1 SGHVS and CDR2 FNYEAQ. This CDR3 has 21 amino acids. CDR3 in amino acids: CASSLYPGGGGTVGALETQYF. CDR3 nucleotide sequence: TGTGCCAGCAGCTTGTACCCCGGCGGTGGGGGCACCGTAGGGGCCTTAGAGACCCAGTACTTC.

The CDR3 DNA reads TGTGCCAGCAGCTTAAAGGGCGGGGGGACAGATACGCAGTATTTT. Its translation is CASSLKGGGTDTQYF. The V gene is TRBV7-9, the J gene TRBJ2-3, with 8 bases fitting TRBD2. J gave up 3 bases and V 2 bases, and 4 bases lay outside the gene matches. Germline CDR1 and CDR2: SEHNR and FQNEAQ (reference sequence). The CDR3 covers 15 residues.

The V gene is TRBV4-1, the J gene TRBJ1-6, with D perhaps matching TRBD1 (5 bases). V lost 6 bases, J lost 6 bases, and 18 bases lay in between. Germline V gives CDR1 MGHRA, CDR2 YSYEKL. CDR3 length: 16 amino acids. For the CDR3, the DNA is TGCGCCAGCAGACGGGACTTGGGACGGAGTAATTCACCCCTCCACTTT. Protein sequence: CASRRDLGRSNSPLHF.

The CDR3 spells CATSDPSGGGYTF. Written as DNA, the CDR3 is TGTGCCACCAGTGATCCCTCGGGAGGTGGCTACACCTTC. This rearrangement joins TRBV24-1 to TRBJ1-2, with D unclear. V lost 3 bases to trimming and J lost 7 bases, with 11 bases between them. This CDR3 comprises 13 residues. Germline CDR1 reads KGHDR; CDR2 reads SFDVKD.

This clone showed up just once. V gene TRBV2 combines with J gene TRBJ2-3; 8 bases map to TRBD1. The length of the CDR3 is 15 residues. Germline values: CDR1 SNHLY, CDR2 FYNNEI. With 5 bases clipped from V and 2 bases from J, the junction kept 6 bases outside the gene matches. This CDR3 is CASSSGTGNTDTQYF. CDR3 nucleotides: TGTGCCAGCAGTTCCGGGACAGGCAACACAGATACGCAGTATTTT.

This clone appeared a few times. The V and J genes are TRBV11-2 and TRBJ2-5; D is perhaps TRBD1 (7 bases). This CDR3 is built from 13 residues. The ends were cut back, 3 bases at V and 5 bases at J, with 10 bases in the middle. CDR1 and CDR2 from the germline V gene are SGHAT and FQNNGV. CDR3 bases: TGTGCCAGCAGCTTCCCAGGGGGGGAGACCCAGTACTTC. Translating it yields CASSFPGGETQYF.

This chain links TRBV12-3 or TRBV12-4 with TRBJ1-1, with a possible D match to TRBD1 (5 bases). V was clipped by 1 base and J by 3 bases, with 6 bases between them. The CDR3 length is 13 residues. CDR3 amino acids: CASSLEGDTEAFF. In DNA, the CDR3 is TGTGCCAGCAGTTTAGAAGGGGACACTGAAGCTTTCTTT.

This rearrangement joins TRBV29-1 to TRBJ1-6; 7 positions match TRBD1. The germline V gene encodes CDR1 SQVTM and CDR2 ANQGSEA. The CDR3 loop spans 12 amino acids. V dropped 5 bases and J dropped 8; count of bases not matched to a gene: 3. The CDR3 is CSVRQGDSPLHF. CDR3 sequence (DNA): TGCAGCGTTCGACAGGGCGATTCACCCCTCCACTTT.

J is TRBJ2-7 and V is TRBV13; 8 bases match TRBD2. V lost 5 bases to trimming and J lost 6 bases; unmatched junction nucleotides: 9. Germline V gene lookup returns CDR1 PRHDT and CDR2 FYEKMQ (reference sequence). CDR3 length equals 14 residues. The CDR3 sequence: CASSPGRLALEQYF. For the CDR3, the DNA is TGTGCCAGCAGCCCGGGGAGACTAGCGCTCGAGCAGTACTTC. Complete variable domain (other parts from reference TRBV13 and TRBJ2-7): AAGVIQSPRHLIKEKRETATLKCYPIPRHDTVYWYQQGPGQDPQFLISFYEKMQSDKGSIPDRFSAQQFSDYHSELNMSSLELGDSALYFCASSPGRLALEQYFGPGTRLTVT.

CDR3 protein: CSAREVGESAEAFF. DNA of the CDR3: TGCAGCGCTCGAGAAGTAGGGGAATCCGCTGAAGCTTTCTTT. The rearrangement uses TRBV29-1 and TRBJ1-1, with D possibly TRBD1 on 5 matching bases. This CDR3 has 14 residues. Trimming cost V 7 bases and J 6 bases, with 21 bases left between them. The germline V gene encodes CDR1 SQVTM and CDR2 ANQGSEA.

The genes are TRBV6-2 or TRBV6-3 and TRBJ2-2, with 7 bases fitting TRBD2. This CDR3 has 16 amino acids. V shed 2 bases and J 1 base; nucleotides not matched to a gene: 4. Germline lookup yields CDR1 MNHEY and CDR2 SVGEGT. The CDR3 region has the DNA TGTGCCAGCAGTTACCTCGGACTAGTGAACACCGGGGAGCTGTTTTTT. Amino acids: CASSYLGLVNTGELFF.

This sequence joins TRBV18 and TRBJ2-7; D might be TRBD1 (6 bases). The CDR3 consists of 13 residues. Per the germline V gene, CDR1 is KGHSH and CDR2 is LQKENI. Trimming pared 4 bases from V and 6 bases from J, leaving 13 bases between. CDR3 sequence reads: CASSRGRGGEQYF. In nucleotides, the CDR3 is TGTGCCAGCTCACGGGGCAGGGGTGGCGAGCAGTACTTC.

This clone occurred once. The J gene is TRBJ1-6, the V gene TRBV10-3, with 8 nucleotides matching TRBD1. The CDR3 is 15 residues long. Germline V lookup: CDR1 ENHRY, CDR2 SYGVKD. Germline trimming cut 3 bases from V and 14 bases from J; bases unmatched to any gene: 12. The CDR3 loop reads CAISESDREVPTLHF. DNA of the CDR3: TGTGCCATCAGTGAATCGGACAGGGAAGTTCCAACCCTCCACTTT.

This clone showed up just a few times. In nucleotides, the CDR3 is TGTGCCATCAGTGATGGGACTAACTACGAGCAGTACTTC. Protein product: CAISDGTNYEQYF. This chain uses TRBV10-3 with TRBJ2-7; 7 bases line up with TRBD2. This CDR3 is built from 13 residues. In germline, CDR1 is ENHRY, CDR2 SYGVKD. V was clipped by 3 bases and J by 3 bases; unmatched bases: 2.

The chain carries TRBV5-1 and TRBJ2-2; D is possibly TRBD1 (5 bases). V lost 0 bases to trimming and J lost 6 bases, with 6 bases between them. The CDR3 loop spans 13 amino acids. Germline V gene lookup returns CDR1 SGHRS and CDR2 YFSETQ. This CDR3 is CASSLEGSGELFF. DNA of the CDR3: TGCGCCAGCAGCTTGGAGGGGTCCGGGGAGCTGTTTTTT.

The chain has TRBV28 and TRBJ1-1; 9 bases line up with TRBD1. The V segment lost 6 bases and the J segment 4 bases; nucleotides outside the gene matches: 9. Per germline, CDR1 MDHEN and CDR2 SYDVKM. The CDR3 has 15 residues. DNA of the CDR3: TGTGCCAGCAGCCTTACCCCGACAGGGGGCACTGAAGCTTTCTTT. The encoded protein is CASSLTPTGGTEAFF.

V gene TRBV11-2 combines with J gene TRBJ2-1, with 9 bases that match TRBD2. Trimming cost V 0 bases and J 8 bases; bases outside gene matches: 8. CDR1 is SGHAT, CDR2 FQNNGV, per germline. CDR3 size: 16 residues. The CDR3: CASSLDRASGADEQFF. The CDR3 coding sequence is TGTGCCAGCAGCTTAGATAGGGCTAGCGGGGCGGATGAGCAGTTCTTC.

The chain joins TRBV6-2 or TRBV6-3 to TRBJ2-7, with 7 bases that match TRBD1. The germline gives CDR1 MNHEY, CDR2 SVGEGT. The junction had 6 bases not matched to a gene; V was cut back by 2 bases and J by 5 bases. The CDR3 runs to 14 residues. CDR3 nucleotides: TGTGCCAGCAGTTACCCCGGGACAGCCGACGAGCAGTACTTC. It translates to CASSYPGTADEQYF.

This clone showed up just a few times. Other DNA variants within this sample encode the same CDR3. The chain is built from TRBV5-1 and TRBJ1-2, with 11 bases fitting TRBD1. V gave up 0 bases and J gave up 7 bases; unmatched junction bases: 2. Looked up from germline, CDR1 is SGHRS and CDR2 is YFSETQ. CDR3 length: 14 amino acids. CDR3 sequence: CASSLAGTGGGYTF. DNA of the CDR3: TGCGCCAGCAGCTTGGCTGGGACAGGGGGTGGCTACACCTTC.

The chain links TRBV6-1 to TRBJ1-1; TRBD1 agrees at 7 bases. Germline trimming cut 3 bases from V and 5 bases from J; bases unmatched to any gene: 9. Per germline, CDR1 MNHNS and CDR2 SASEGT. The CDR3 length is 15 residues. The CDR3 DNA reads TGTGCCAGCAGTGACCCGACAGGGCTGATTACTGAAGCTTTCTTT. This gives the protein CASSDPTGLITEAFF.

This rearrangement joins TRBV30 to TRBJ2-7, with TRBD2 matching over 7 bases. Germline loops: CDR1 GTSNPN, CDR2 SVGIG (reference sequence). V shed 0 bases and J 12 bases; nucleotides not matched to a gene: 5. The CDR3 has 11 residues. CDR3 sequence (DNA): TGTGCCTGGAGTGTTCGGGAGGTGGGGTACTTC. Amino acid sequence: CAWSVREVGYF.